What follows describes a single T cell receptor beta chain. Its antigen is unidentified. A modified ARM-PCR protocol with three rounds of nested PCR amplified TCRbeta. TCRdb re-called the multiplex PCR reads with MiXCR, one entry per CDR3 protein. The repertoire holds under 150,000 distinct CDR3 sequences, with approximately 66% as singletons. This record belongs to a study of tumor and adjacent non-tumor tissue in lung cancer. Study-wide background: There were around eleven adenocarcinoma, a couple of squamous cell carcinoma and 1 small cell lung cancer cases. Aged about 30 to 76 years, patients included fewer than 11 men and roughly 5 women with stage I to III disease.

Study observations and caveats: Shorter survival was associated with higher TCR diversity in tumors.

The template was RNA from unsorted bulk tissue. Trimming left V 0 bases short and J 7 bases short, with 13 bases between. Looked up from germline, CDR1 is SGHNT and CDR2 is YYREEE (reference sequence). The CDR3 runs to 15 residues. Sample: lung tumor tissue. The sequence came from a man in his sixties with small cell lung cancer. The rearrangement links TRBV5-4 to TRBJ1-4; maybe TRBD1 (6 bases). The DNA of the CDR3 is TGTGCCAGCAGCTTGGATCCGGGGGCAGGTGAAAAACTGTTTTTT. Protein: CASSLDPGAGEKLFF.